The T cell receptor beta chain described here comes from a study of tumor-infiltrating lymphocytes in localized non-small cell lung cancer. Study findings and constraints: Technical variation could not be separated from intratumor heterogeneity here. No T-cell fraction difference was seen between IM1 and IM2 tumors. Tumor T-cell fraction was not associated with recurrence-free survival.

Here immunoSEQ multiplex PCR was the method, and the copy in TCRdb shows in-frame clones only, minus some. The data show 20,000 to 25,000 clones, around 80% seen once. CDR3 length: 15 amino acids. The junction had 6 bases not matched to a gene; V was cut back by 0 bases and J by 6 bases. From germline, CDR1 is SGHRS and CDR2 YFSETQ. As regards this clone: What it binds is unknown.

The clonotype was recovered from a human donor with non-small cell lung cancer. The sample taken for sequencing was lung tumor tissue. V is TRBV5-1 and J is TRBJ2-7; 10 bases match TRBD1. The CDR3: CASSLATGGLGEQYF. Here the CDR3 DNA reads TGCGCCAGCAGCTTGGCGACAGGGGGCTTGGGCGAGCAGTACTTC.